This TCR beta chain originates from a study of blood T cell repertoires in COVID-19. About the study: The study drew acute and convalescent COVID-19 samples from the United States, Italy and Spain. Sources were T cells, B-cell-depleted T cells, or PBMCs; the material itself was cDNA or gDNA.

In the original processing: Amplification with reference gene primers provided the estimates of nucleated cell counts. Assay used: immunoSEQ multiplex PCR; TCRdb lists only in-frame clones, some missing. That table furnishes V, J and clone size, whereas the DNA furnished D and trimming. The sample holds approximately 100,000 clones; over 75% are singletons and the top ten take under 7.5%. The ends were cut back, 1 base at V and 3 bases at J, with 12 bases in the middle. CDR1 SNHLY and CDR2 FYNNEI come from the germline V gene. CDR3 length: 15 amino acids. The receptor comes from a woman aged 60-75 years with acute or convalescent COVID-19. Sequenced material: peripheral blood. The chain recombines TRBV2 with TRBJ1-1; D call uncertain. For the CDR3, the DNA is TGTGCCAGCAGTGAAGTTGGAACAGAATACACTGAAGCTTTCTTT. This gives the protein CASSEVGTEYTEAFF. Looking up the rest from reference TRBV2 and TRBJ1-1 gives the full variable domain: EPEVTQTPSHQVTQMGQEVILRCVPISNHLYFYWYRQILGQKVEFLVSFYNNEISEKSEIFDDQFSVERPDGSNFTLKIRSTKLEDSAMYFCASSEVGTEYTEAFFGQGTRLTVV.